What follows are 16 T cell receptor beta chains derived from one specimen sequenced in a study of cytomegalovirus exposure and HLA in healthy donors (dated by TCRdb to the late 2010s). The library was generated by the immunoSEQ multiplex PCR assay. For the multiplex PCR, a mixture combining 60 forward primers for TCR Vbeta segments and 13 reverse primers for TCR Jbeta segments was used. TCRdb carries this immuneACCESS record with in-frame sequences only. Its versions omit some clonotypes, under half of them owing to an unresolved V gene in the studies checked, with the rest unexplained. This sample comprises roughly 150,000 clones, roughly 79% of them detected only once. The ten most abundant clones make up under 2% of the sample. Sequencing was performed on PBMCs. These receptors originate from a middle-aged man in good health and CMV-seronegative.

This clone was detected only a few times. The chain is built from TRBV12-5 and TRBJ2-3, with D possibly matching TRBD2 (6 bases). The CDR3 sequence is 14 residues long. V lost 6 bases to trimming and J lost 2 bases, with 12 bases between them. Germline assignment: CDR1 LGHNT and CDR2 FRNRAP. The CDR3 DNA reads TGTGCTAGTGGGTTTTGGAGGGACACAGATACGCAGTATTTT. This codes for CASGFWRDTDTQYF. Supplemented by reference TRBV12-5 and TRBJ2-3, the full variable domain reads DARVTQTPRHKVTEMGQEVTMRCQPILGHNTVFWYRQTMMQGLELLAYFRNRAPLDDSGMPKDRFSAEMPDATLATLKIQPSEPRDSAVYFCASGFWRDTDTQYFGPGTRLTVL.

CDR3 DNA sequence: TGTGCCAGCAGAGCGGGAGTCACAGATACGCAGTATTTT. This sequence encodes CASRAGVTDTQYF. This chain uses TRBV9 with TRBJ2-3; TRBD2 aligns across 8 bases. V shed 5 bases and J 2 bases; nucleotides not matched to a gene: 1. The CDR3 is 13 amino acids. CDR1 and CDR2 (germline): SGDLS, YYNGEE.

This clone has only a few counts. Sequence at one end of the junction differs from germline and may be a read error. The chain has TRBV7-9 and TRBJ2-1; 7 bases are a match to TRBD1. This CDR3 region has 16 residues. The V gene's germline CDR1 is SEHNR and CDR2 FQNEAQ (reference sequence). For the CDR3, the DNA is TGTTCCAGCCGACCGAGGACAGGCCAACTATTCAATGAGCAGTTCTTC. Translating it yields CSSRPRTGQLFNEQFF.

This clone occurred once. The V and J genes are TRBV27 and TRBJ2-1; tentative D call: TRBD1 (5 bases). Trimming took off 4 bases at V and 6 bases at J, with 10 bases between the two ends. Germline V gene lookup returns CDR1 MNHEY and CDR2 SMNVEV (reference sequence). The CDR3 runs 13 residues. In DNA form, the CDR3 reads TGTGCCAGCAGTTCCCCTGGGGCCAATGAGCAGTTCTTC. Protein: CASSSPGANEQFF.

The chain joins TRBV15 to TRBJ1-3; 9 bases match TRBD1. The junction had 5 bases not matched to a gene; V was cut back by 3 bases and J by 5 bases. The CDR3 length is 15 residues. CDR1 and CDR2 from the germline V gene are LNHNV and YYDKDF (reference sequence). The CDR3 loop is CATSRDRGIRNTIYF. The CDR3 DNA reads TGTGCCACCAGCAGGGACAGGGGAATAAGAAACACCATATATTTT.

This clone was counted only a few times. The rearrangement links TRBV27 to TRBJ1-6; possibly TRBD1 for D (6 bases). The CDR3 runs 15 residues. Germline V gene lookup returns CDR1 MNHEY and CDR2 SMNVEV (reference sequence). V shed 5 bases and J shed 5 bases, with 13 bases lying between them. The CDR3 bases are TGTGCCAGCAGTAAAATGACAGGAAATAATTCACCCCTCCACTTT. Residues: CASSKMTGNNSPLHF.

This sequence joins TRBV7-3 and TRBJ2-3; tentatively, D is TRBD2 (6 bases). The germline V gene encodes CDR1 SGHTA and CDR2 FQGTGA. The CDR3 is made up of 17 amino acids. V was clipped by 5 bases and J by 2 bases, with 20 bases between them. The DNA for the CDR3 is TGTGCCAGCAGCCGAATCCCGGGACTCCCTCACACAGATACGCAGTATTTT. This encodes CASSRIPGLPHTDTQYF.

This clone was recorded a few times. The CDR3 coding sequence is TGCGCCAGCACCCGATGGGGGGGAGAGACCCAGTACTTC. Translation: CASTRWGGETQYF. The chain uses TRBV5-1 and TRBJ2-5, with 7 positions matching TRBD2. With 6 bases clipped from V and 4 bases from J, the junction kept 6 bases outside the gene matches. CDR3 length equals 13 residues. CDR1 is SGHRS and CDR2 is YFSETQ in the germline V gene.

The chain has TRBV11-2 and TRBJ1-4; D perhaps matches TRBD1 (5 bases). V lost 3 bases, J lost 7 bases, and 18 bases lay in between. This CDR3 is built from 16 residues. CDR1 is SGHAT, CDR2 FQNNGV, per germline. CDR3 nucleotides: TGTGCCAGCAGCTTCGGGGCGATAGCGGAGGGTGAAAAACTGTTTTTT. Its translation: CASSFGAIAEGEKLFF.

The chain joins TRBV5-5 to TRBJ1-2, with 7 nucleotides matching TRBD1. The CDR3 is 13 residues long. V was clipped by 4 bases and J by 2 bases; unmatched bases: 2. Germline assignment: CDR1 SGHKS and CDR2 YYEKEE (reference sequence). The CDR3 loop reads CASSQGGNYGYTF. CDR3 nucleotide sequence: TGTGCCAGCAGCCAGGGGGGAAACTATGGCTACACCTTC.

The chain carries TRBV7-2 and TRBJ2-7; 12 bases are a match to TRBD1. This CDR3 is built from 15 residues. The germline gives CDR1 SGHTA, CDR2 FQGNSA. V lost 1 base to trimming and J lost 6 bases; unmatched junction nucleotides: 4. The CDR3 reads CASSLDGTGGREQYF. The CDR3 nucleotides read TGTGCCAGCAGCTTAGACGGGACAGGGGGCCGCGAGCAGTACTTC.

This clone has a handful of counts. V and J are TRBV18 and TRBJ1-4; 10 bases agree with TRBD1. J lost 6 bases, V lost 3 bases, and 4 bases had no gene match. There are 15 residues in the CDR3. Germline V gene data show CDR1 as KGHSH and CDR2 as LQKENI. The chain's CDR3 is CASSPPGQGYEKLFF. As DNA, the CDR3 is TGTGCCAGCTCACCTCCGGGACAGGGGTATGAAAAACTGTTTTTT.

The chain carries TRBV6-6 and TRBJ2-7; TRBD1 might be the D (6 bases). The CDR3 has 15 amino acids. CDR1 and CDR2 (germline): MNHNY, SVGAGI (reference sequence). V was pared by 2 bases and J by 0 bases, with 11 bases between. CDR3: CASSYPGQSSYEQYF. The CDR3 DNA reads as TGTGCCAGCAGTTACCCCGGACAGAGCTCCTACGAGCAGTACTTC.

The chain combines TRBV5-8 with TRBJ2-7, with D possibly matching TRBD1 (5 bases). CDR1 SGHTS and CDR2 YDEGEE come from the germline V gene. The germline V and J ends were trimmed by 4 bases and 2 bases, with 13 bases remaining between them. This CDR3 has 14 residues. The CDR3 reads CASSLLTVTYEQYF. CDR3 sequence (DNA): TGTGCCAGCAGCCTCTTGACAGTGACCTACGAGCAGTACTTC.

The chain is built from TRBV5-1 and TRBJ2-5, with 11 bases that match TRBD2. V lost 0 bases and J lost 1; bases outside the gene matches: 8. The CDR3 extends over 18 amino acids. The germline V gene encodes CDR1 SGHRS and CDR2 YFSETQ. In DNA, the CDR3 is TGCGCCAGCAGCTTGGGCGGATTAGCGGGAGGGCTCCAAGAGACCCAGTACTTC. It codes for CASSLGGLAGGLQETQYF.

This chain connects TRBV19 to TRBJ2-2; 8 nucleotides line up with TRBD2. Germline-derived CDR1 and CDR2 are LNHDA and SQIVND (reference sequence). V dropped 7 bases and J dropped 6; count of bases not matched to a gene: 7. There are 14 residues in the CDR3. The CDR3: CASTREGWAGELFF. As DNA, the CDR3 is TGTGCCAGTACCCGGGAGGGCTGGGCCGGGGAGCTGTTTTTT.